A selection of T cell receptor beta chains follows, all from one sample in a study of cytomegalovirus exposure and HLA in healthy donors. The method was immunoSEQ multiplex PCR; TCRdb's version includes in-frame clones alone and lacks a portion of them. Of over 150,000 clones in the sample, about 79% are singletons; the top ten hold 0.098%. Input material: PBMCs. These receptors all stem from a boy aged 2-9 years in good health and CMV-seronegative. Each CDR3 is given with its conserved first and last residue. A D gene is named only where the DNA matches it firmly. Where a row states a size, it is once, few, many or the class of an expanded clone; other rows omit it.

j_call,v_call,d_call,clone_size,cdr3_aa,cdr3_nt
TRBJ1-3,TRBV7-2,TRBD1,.,CASSTQTGVGGNTIYF,TGTGCCAGCAGCACCCAAACAGGGGTCGGGGGAAACACCATATATTTT
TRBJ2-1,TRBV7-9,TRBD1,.,CASSLDPGQRYNEQFF,TGTGCCAGCAGCTTAGACCCGGGACAGCGATACAATGAGCAGTTCTTC
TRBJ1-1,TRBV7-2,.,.,CASSFGREIWPTEAFF,TGTGCCAGCAGCTTTGGCAGGGAAATTTGGCCCACTGAAGCTTTCTTT
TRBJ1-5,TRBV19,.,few,CASSIIPGRNQPQHF,TGTGCCAGTAGTATCATTCCAGGGCGCAATCAGCCCCAGCATTTT
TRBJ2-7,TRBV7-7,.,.,CASSLVGTHSYEQYF,TGTGCTAGCAGCTTAGTCGGGACACACTCCTACGAGCAGTACTTC
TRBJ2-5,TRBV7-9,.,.,CASSSKQGQETQYF,TGTGCCAGCAGCTCCAAACAGGGACAAGAGACCCAGTACTTC
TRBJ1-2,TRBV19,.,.,CASSIRPAEGYGYTF,TGTGCCAGTAGTATACGTCCCGCGGAGGGCTATGGCTACACCTTC
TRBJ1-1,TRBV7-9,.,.,CASSSYFLAENTEAFF,TGTGCCAGCAGCTCCTATTTCCTCGCGGAGAACACTGAAGCTTTCTTT
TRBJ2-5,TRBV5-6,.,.,CASSLGQVKETQYF,TGTGCCAGCAGCTTGGGGCAGGTAAAAGAGACCCAGTACTTC
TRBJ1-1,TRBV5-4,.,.,CASTSSTAATEAFF,TGTGCCAGCACCTCTTCGACTGCGGCAACTGAAGCTTTCTTT
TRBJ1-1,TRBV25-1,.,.,CASRGAGFMNTEAFF,TGTGCCAGCAGGGGGGCAGGATTCATGAACACTGAAGCTTTCTTT
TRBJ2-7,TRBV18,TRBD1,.,CASSPRRQGPLREQYF,TGTGCCAGCTCACCACGGCGACAGGGTCCTCTTCGCGAGCAGTACTTC
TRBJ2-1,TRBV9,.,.,CASSVESDSIGQFF,TGTGCCAGCAGCGTAGAATCGGACAGTATAGGGCAGTTCTTC
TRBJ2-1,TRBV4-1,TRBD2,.,CASSHLPRRLAGPNNEQFF,TGCGCCAGCAGCCATCTTCCCCGAAGACTAGCGGGCCCTAACAATGAGCAGTTCTTC
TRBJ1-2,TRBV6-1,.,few,CASSELYGYTF,TGTGCCAGCAGTGAACTCTACGGCTACACCTTC
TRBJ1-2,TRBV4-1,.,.,CASSQGSRVGGIFGYTF,TGCGCCAGCAGCCAAGGGTCTCGGGTTGGCGGGATCTTTGGCTACACCTTC
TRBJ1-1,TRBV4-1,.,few,CASSQELGSTMNTEAFF,TGCGCCAGCAGCCAAGAGCTCGGGAGCACTATGAACACTGAAGCTTTCTTT
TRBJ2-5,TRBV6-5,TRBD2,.,CASSYGASGPPGYF,TGTGCCAGCAGTTATGGGGCTAGCGGACCCCCGGGGTACTTC
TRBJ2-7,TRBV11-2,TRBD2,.,CASSSSGVGYEQYF,TGTGCCAGCAGCTCGAGCGGGGTGGGCTACGAGCAGTACTTC
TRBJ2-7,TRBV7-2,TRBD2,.,CASSPSLAGSHEQYF,TGTGCCAGCAGCCCCTCACTAGCGGGTTCCCACGAGCAGTACTTC
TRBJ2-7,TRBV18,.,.,CASSPRVQGLYEQYF,TGTGCCAGCTCACCAAGAGTGCAGGGACTCTACGAGCAGTACTTC
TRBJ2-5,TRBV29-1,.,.,CSVEDHPRGKETQYF,TGCAGCGTTGAAGATCACCCGAGGGGGAAGGAGACCCAGTACTTC
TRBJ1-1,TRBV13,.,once,CASAVRESAFF,TGTGCCAGCGCGGTGAGGGAAAGTGCTTTCTTT
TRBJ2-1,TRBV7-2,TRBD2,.,CASSPGLAGVLWDNEQFF,TGTGCCAGCAGCCCAGGACTAGCGGGGGTCCTCTGGGACAATGAGCAGTTCTTC
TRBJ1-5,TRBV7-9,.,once,CASSLDSQGIHQPQHF,TGTGCCAGCAGCTTAGATTCCCAGGGAATTCATCAGCCCCAGCATTTT
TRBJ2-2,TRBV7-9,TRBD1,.,CASSLNTGAGELFF,TGTGCCAGCAGCTTAAATACAGGGGCCGGGGAGCTGTTTTTT
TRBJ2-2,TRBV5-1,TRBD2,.,CASRGAGVSNTGELFF,TGCGCCAGCAGGGGAGCGGGGGTCTCGAACACCGGGGAGCTGTTTTTT
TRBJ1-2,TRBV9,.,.,CASRDGRGGYTF,TGTGCCAGCAGGGACGGACGGGGAGGCTACACCTTC
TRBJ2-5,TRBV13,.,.,CASSLGRDLGETQYF,TGTGCCAGCAGCTTAGGGCGGGACTTGGGTGAGACCCAGTACTTC
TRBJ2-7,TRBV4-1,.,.,CASSQGAGSYEQYF,TGCGCCAGCAGCCAAGGCGCGGGATCCTACGAGCAGTACTTC
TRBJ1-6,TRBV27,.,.,CASRPDILSYNSPLHF,TGTGCCAGCAGGCCTGACATCCTCTCCTATAATTCACCCCTCCACTTT
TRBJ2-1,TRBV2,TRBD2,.,CASGGLAGGFNEQFF,TGTGCCAGCGGGGGACTAGCGGGGGGATTCAATGAGCAGTTCTTC
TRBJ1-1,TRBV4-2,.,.,CASSEYQGITEAFF,TGTGCCAGCAGCGAATACCAGGGGATCACTGAAGCTTTCTTT
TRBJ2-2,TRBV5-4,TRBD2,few,CASRLAGGSTGELFF,TGTGCCAGCAGGCTAGCGGGGGGGTCCACCGGGGAGCTGTTTTTT
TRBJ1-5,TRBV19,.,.,CASSLGPYSNQPQHF,TGTGCCAGTAGTCTGGGCCCATATAGCAATCAGCCCCAGCATTTT
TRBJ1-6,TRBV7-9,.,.,CASRLSQGPRNSPLHF,TGTGCCAGCAGACTCAGCCAGGGCCCCCGGAATTCACCCCTCCACTTT
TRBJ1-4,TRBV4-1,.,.,CASSQEPVRQPTNEKLFF,TGCGCCAGCAGCCAAGAGCCCGTCCGACAGCCAACTAATGAAAAACTGTTTTTT
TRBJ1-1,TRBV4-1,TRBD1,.,CASSRQGRSMNTEAFF,TGCGCCAGCAGCCGACAGGGGCGGTCCATGAACACTGAAGCTTTCTTT
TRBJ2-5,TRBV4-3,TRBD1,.,CASSQVWDRLQETQYF,TGCGCCAGCAGCCAAGTCTGGGACAGACTTCAAGAGACCCAGTACTTC
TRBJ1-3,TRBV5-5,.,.,CASKRALSGNTIYF,TGTGCCAGCAAGAGGGCCCTCTCTGGAAACACCATATATTTT
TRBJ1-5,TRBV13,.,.,CASSLGTVNQPQHF,TGTGCCAGCAGCTTAGGGACAGTGAATCAGCCCCAGCATTTT
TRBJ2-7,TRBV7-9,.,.,CASSSGISYEQYF,TGTGCCAGCAGCTCCGGGATATCCTACGAGCAGTACTTC
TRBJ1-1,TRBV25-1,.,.,CASSFSSGTGVGAFF,TGTGCCAGCAGTTTTTCCTCAGGGACGGGGGTGGGAGCTTTCTTT
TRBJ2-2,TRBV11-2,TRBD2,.,CASSVRPLAGRIGELFF,TGTGCCAGCAGCGTACGCCCCCTAGCGGGGCGCATCGGGGAGCTGTTTTTT
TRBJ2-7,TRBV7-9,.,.,CASSQAADYEQYF,TGTGCCAGCAGTCAGGCGGCGGACTACGAGCAGTACTTC
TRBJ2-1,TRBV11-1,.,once,CASSLGASFYNEQFF,TGTGCCAGCAGCTTAGGGGCGTCGTTCTACAATGAGCAGTTCTTC